These 14 T cell receptor beta chains share one sample of origin, sequenced in a study of regulatory T cells in long-lasting Graves disease. TCRdb independently ran MiXCR on the reads; one entry per CDR3 protein. The sample records 800 to 1,200 distinct CDR3 sequences, more than 75% being singletons. PBMC-extracted RNA yielded the TCR library. Sample: peripheral blood mononuclear cells (PBMCs), taken with antithyroid drug treatment, in newly diagnosed or persistent Graves disease (not recorded which). The receptor source for this set is a woman aged 25 to 45 with Graves disease.

The rearrangement uses TRBV2 and TRBJ2-5; 7 nucleotides align to TRBD2. The CDR3 runs to 13 residues. Germline V CDR1 and CDR2: SNHLY, FYNNEI. V shed 10 bases and J 5 bases; nucleotides not matched to a gene: 10. The CDR3 nucleotides read TGTGCCACCACTAACCTAGCGGAGGAGACCCAGTACTTC. Translation gives CATTNLAEETQYF.

V and J are TRBV3-1 and TRBJ2-2; the D gene is possibly TRBD2 (6 bases). The CDR3 contains 15 residues. The germline V gene encodes CDR1 LGHDT and CDR2 YNNKEL (reference sequence). Trimming shortened V by 2 bases and J by 1 base, and 8 bases separated the two germline ends. CDR3 in amino acids: CASSQRRENTGELFF. DNA for the CDR3: TGTGCCAGCAGCCAACGGCGGGAGAACACCGGGGAGCTGTTTTTT.

The rearrangement links TRBV28 to TRBJ2-3; D not certain. The CDR3 contains 13 residues. Between the trimmed V and J ends, which lost 1 base and 6 bases, there was a span of 8 bases. Per the germline V gene, CDR1 is MDHEN and CDR2 is SYDVKM. CDR3 loop: CASSLSVGDTQYF. The CDR3 DNA reads as TGTGCCAGCAGTTTATCGGTGGGGGATACGCAGTATTTT.

This clonotype was observed once. V is TRBV24-1 and J is TRBJ2-5; D gene uncertain. V was trimmed by 4 bases and J by 7 bases, leaving 12 bases between them. The CDR3 is made up of 13 amino acids. The germline CDR1 and CDR2 sequences are KGHDR and SFDVKD. The CDR3 is CATSEAGSATQYF. The CDR3 DNA follows: TGTGCCACCAGTGAGGCAGGATCTGCGACCCAGTACTTC.

CDR3: CASSSATGPYGYTF. CDR3 coding DNA: TGTGCCAGCAGCTCAGCGACAGGGCCTTATGGCTACACCTTC. The V gene is TRBV12-3 or TRBV12-4, the J gene TRBJ1-2, with TRBD1 identical over 7 bases. After removal of 6 bases from V and 5 bases from J, the junction contained 9 bases not matched to a gene. The CDR3 runs to 14 residues.

The chain combines TRBV7-3 with TRBJ2-7; a possible D gene is TRBD2 (6 bases). Germline assignment: CDR1 SGHTA and CDR2 FQGTGA. The length of the CDR3 is 16 residues. The CDR3 loop reads CARPSAEGNLWGEQYF. In DNA form, the CDR3 reads TGTGCAAGACCCTCGGCGGAGGGTAACCTGTGGGGCGAGCAGTACTTC.

V and J are TRBV11-2 and TRBJ1-1; weak D call: TRBD1 (5 bases). The V and J ends lost 5 bases and 5 bases respectively, with 15 bases between them. The CDR3 spans 14 residues. Germline CDR1 is SGHAT and CDR2 is FQNNGV. The CDR3: CASSPVRGYTEAFF. In DNA, the CDR3 is TGTGCCAGCAGCCCCGTTCGGGGCTATACTGAAGCTTTCTTT.

This clonotype was seen a few times. This rearrangement joins TRBV7-2 to TRBJ1-5; no definite D call. Trimming cost V 6 bases and J 4 bases, with 7 bases left between them. Germline CDR1 reads SGHTA; CDR2 reads FQGNSA. The length of the CDR3 is 12 residues. This CDR3 reads CASRLGNQPQHF. The CDR3 DNA follows: TGTGCCAGCAGGCTGGGGAATCAGCCCCAGCATTTT.

This clonotype appeared a few times. This chain connects TRBV19 to TRBJ2-7; D ambiguous. CDR1 is LNHDA, CDR2 SQIVND, per germline (reference sequence). The CDR3 spans 15 residues. Trimming left V 10 bases short and J 5 bases short, with 24 bases between. CDR3 loop: CATSSGRFVSHEQYF. CDR3 coding DNA: TGTGCCACCTCCTCGGGCCGGTTCGTTTCCCACGAGCAGTACTTC. Looking up the rest from reference TRBV19 and TRBJ2-7 gives the full variable domain: DGGITQSPKYLFRKEGQNVTLSCEQNLNHDAMYWYRQDPGQGLRLIYYSQIVNDFQKGDIAEGYSVSREKKESFPLTVTSAQKNPTAFYLCATSSGRFVSHEQYFGPGTRLTVT.

V gene TRBV3-1 combines with J gene TRBJ2-4; TRBD1 aligns across 7 bases. The CDR3 has 14 residues. J lost 13 bases, V lost 0 bases, and 9 bases had no gene match. CDR1 is LGHDT and CDR2 is YNNKEL in the germline V gene (reference sequence). CDR3: CASSQDRPGTEQYF. The CDR3 DNA reads TGTGCCAGCAGCCAAGATCGACCGGGGACAGAACAGTACTTC.

This chain joins TRBV6-2 or TRBV6-3 and TRBJ2-4, with D perhaps TRBD2 (6 bases). Germline V gives CDR1 MNHEY, CDR2 SVGEGT. Trimming took off 8 bases at V and 8 bases at J, with 16 bases between the two ends. This CDR3 contains 13 residues. Here the CDR3 reads CASWDSGRYIQYF. In nucleotides, the CDR3 is TGTGCCAGCTGGGATTCTGGGAGGTACATTCAGTACTTC.

The rearrangement uses TRBV6-1 and TRBJ2-3; 12 nucleotides match TRBD2. From germline, CDR1 is MNHNS and CDR2 SASEGT. This CDR3 contains 14 residues. V was pared by 6 bases and J by 4 bases, with 2 bases of the junction left unmatched. Here the CDR3 DNA reads TGTGCCAGCAGAGGACTAGCGGGATCAGATACGCAGTATTTT. It codes for CASRGLAGSDTQYF.

V and J are TRBV29-1 and TRBJ2-1; the D is unclear. Germline V CDR1 and CDR2: SQVTM, ANQGSEA. Trimming took 0 bases from V and 6 from J, leaving 6 bases between them. The CDR3 length is 12 residues. As DNA, the CDR3 is TGCAGCGTTGAAGAGCTGGCCAATGAGCAGTTCTTC. Translation gives CSVEELANEQFF.

The chain joins TRBV5-6 to TRBJ1-2; D might be TRBD1 (6 bases). Trimming removed 5 bases at V and 3 bases at J, with 11 bases between. This CDR3 contains 13 residues. CDR1 SGHDT and CDR2 YYEEEE come from the germline V gene. The CDR3 here is CASRQTGHYGYTF. Written as DNA, the CDR3 is TGTGCCAGCAGACAGACAGGACACTATGGCTACACCTTC.